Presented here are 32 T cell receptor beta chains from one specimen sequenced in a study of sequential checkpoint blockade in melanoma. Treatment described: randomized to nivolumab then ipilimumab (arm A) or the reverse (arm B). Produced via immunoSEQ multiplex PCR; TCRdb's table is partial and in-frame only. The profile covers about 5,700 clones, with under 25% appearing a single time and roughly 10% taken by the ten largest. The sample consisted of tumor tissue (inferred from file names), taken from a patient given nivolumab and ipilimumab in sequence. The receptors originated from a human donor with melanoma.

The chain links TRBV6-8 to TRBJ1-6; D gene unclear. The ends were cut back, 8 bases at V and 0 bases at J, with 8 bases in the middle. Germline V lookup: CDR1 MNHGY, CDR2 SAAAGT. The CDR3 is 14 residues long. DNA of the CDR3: TGTGCCAGCCGCGGTAGCTCCTATAATTCACCCCTCCACTTT. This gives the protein CASRGSSYNSPLHF.

The DNA of the CDR3 is TGTGCCAGCAGTTACAAGCGGGAGGGGGCAGATACGCAGTATTTT. Amino acids: CASSYKREGADTQYF. The gene calls are TRBV6-8 and TRBJ2-3; the match to TRBD2 covers 10 bases. Germline lookup yields CDR1 MNHGY and CDR2 SAAAGT. V gave up 2 bases and J gave up 4 bases; unmatched junction bases: 3. This CDR3 region has 15 residues.

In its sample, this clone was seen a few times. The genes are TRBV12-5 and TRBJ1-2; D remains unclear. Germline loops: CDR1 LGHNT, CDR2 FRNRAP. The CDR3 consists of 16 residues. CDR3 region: CASVRQAAKEPYGYTF. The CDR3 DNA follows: TGTGCCAGCGTTCGGCAGGCCGCGAAAGAGCCCTATGGCTACACCTTC.

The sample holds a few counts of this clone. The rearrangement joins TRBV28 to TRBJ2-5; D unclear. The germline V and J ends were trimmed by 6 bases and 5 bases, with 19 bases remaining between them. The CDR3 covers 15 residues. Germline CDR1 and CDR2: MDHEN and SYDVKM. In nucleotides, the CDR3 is TGTGCCAGCAGCCCAACGTGGTGGAAATGGGAGACCCAGTACTTC. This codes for CASSPTWWKWETQYF. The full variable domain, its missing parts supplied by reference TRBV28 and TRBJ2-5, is DVKVTQSSRYLVKRTGEKVFLECVQDMDHENMFWYRQDPGLGLRLIYFSYDVKMKEKGDIPEGYSVSREKKERFSLILESASTNQTSMYLCASSPTWWKWETQYFGPGTRLLVL.

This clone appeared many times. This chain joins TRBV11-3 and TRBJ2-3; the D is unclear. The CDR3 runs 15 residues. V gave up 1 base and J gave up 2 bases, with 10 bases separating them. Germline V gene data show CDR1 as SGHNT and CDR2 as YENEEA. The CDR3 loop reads CASSLGVSSTDTQYF. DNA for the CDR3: TGTGCCAGCAGCTTAGGAGTCAGCTCCACAGATACGCAGTATTTT.

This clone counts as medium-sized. The CDR3 reads CASSYSIGQVYEQYF. The CDR3 coding sequence is TGTGCCAGCAGTTACTCGATCGGACAGGTATACGAGCAGTACTTC. This sequence joins TRBV6-8 and TRBJ2-7; 7 bases match TRBD1. CDR1 is MNHGY, CDR2 SAAAGT, per germline. V gave up 0 bases and J gave up 4 bases; unmatched junction bases: 6. This CDR3 contains 15 residues.

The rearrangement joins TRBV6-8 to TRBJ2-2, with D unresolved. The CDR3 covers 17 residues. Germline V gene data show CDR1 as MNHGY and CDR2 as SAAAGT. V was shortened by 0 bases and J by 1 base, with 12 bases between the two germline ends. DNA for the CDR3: TGTGCCAGCAGTTACTCGAGTTTACAGCGGAACACCGGGGAGCTGTTTTTT. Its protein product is CASSYSSLQRNTGELFF.

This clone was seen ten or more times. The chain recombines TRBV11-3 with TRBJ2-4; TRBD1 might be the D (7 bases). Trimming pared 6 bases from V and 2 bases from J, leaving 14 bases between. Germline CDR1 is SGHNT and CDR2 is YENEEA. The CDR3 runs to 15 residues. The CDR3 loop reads CASSPSGGTKNIQYF. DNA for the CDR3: TGTGCCAGCAGTCCTTCAGGGGGGACCAAAAACATTCAGTACTTC.

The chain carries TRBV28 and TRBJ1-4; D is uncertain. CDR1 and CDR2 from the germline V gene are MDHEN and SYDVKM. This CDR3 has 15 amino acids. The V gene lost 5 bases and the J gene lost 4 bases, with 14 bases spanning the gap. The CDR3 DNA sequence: TGTGCCAGCAGTCCTATCGGACGGAGTAATGAAAAACTGTTTTTT. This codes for CASSPIGRSNEKLFF.

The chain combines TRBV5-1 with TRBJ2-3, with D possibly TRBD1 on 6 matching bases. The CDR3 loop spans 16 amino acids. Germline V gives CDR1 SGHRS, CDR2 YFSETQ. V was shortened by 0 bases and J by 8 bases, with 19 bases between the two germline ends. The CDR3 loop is CASSLGSGVLSGTQYF. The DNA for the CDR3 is TGCGCCAGCAGCTTGGGTTCAGGGGTGCTTTCTGGTACGCAGTATTTT.

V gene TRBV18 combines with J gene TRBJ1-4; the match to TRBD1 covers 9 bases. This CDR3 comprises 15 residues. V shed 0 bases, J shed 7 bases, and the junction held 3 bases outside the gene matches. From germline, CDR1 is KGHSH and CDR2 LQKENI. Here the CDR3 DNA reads TGTGCCAGCTCACCACCGGGGACAGGGAGTGAAAAACTGTTTTTT. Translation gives CASSPPGTGSEKLFF.

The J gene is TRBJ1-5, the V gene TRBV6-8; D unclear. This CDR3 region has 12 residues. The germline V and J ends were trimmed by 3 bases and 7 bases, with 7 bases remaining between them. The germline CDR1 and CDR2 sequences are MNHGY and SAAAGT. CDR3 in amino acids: CASSYPDQPQHF. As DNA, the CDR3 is TGTGCCAGCAGTTATCCCGACCAGCCCCAGCATTTT.

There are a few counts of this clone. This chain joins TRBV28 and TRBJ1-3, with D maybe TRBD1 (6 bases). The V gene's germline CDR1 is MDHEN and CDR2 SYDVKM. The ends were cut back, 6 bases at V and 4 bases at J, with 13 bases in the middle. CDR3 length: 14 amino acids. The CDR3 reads CASSAPGDGNTIYF. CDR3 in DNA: TGTGCCAGCAGCGCCCCAGGGGACGGAAACACCATATATTTT. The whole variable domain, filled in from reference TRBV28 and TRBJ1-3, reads DVKVTQSSRYLVKRTGEKVFLECVQDMDHENMFWYRQDPGLGLRLIYFSYDVKMKEKGDIPEGYSVSREKKERFSLILESASTNQTSMYLCASSAPGDGNTIYFGEGSWLTVV.

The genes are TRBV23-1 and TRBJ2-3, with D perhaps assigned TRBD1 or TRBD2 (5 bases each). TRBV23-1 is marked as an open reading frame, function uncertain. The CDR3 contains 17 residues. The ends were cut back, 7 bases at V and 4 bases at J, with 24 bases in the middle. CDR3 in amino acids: CASTLTRGKGSADTQYF. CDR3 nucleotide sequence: TGCGCCAGCACTCTAACGAGGGGTAAGGGGTCCGCAGATACGCAGTATTTT.

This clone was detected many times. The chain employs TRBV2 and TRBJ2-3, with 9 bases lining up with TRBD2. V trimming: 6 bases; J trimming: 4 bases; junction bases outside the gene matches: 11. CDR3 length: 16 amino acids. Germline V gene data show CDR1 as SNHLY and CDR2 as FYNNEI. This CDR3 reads CASSVFGGGAPDTQYF. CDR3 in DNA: TGTGCCAGCAGCGTCTTTGGCGGGGGGGCACCAGATACGCAGTATTTT.

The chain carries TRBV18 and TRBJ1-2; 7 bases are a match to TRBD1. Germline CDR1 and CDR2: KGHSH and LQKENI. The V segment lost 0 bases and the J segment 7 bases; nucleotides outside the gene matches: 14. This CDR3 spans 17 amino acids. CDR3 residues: CASSPPGWTGRDFGYTF. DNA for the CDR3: TGTGCCAGCTCACCACCGGGATGGACAGGCCGGGATTTTGGCTACACCTTC.

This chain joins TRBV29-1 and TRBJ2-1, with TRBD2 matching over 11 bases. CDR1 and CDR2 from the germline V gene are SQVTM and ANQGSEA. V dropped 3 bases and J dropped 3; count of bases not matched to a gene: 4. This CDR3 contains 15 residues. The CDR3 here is CSVEASGRIYNEQFF. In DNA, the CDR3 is TGCAGCGTTGAGGCTAGCGGGAGGATCTACAATGAGCAGTTCTTC.

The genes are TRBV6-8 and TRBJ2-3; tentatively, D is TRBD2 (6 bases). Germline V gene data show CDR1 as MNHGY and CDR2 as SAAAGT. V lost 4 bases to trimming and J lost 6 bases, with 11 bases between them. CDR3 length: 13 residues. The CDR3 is CASSSSGPDTQYF. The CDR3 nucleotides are TGTGCCAGCAGTTCCAGCGGGCCCGATACGCAGTATTTT.

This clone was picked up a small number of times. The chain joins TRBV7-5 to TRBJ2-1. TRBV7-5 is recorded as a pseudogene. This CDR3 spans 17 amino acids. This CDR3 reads CASSQGGSGIIYNEQFF. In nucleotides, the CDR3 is TGTGCCAGCAGCCAAGGGGGGTCGGGGATTATATACAATGAGCAGTTCTTC.

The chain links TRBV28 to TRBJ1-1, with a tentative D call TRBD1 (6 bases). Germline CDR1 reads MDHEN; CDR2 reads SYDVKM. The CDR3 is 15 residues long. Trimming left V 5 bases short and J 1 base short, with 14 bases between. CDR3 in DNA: TGTGCCAGCAGTACCACGGGACACTCGAACACTGAAGCTTTCTTT. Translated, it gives CASSTTGHSNTEAFF.

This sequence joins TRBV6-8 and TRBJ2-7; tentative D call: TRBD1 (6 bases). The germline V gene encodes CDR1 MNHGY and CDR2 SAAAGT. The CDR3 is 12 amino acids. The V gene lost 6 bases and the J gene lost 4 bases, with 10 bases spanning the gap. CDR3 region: CASSGRGYEQYF. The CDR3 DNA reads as TGTGCCAGCAGCGGTAGGGGGTACGAGCAGTACTTC.

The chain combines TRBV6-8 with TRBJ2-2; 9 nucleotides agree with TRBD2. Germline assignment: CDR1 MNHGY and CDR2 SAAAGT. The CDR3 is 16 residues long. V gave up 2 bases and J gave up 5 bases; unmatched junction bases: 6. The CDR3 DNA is TGTGCCAGCAGTTACAGTAGCGGGAGTTTTACCGGGGAGCTGTTTTTT. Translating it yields CASSYSSGSFTGELFF.

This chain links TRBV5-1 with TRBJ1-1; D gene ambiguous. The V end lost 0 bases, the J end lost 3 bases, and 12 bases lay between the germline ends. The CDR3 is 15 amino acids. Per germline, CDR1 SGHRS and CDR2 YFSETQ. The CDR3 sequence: CASSLGSHVDTEAFF. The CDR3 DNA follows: TGCGCCAGCAGCTTGGGGTCCCACGTGGACACTGAAGCTTTCTTT.

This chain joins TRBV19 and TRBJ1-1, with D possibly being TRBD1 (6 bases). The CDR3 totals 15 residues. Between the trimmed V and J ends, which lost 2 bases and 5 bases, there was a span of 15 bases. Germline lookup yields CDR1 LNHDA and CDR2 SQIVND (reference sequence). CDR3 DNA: TGTGCCAGTAGTATAACAGGGTCGGATTGGACTGAAGCTTTCTTT. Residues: CASSITGSDWTEAFF.

CDR3: CASSGTVFYGYTF. In DNA form, the CDR3 reads TGTGCCAGCAGCGGGACAGTCTTCTATGGCTACACCTTC. This rearrangement joins TRBV6-8 to TRBJ1-2; 7 bases line up with TRBD1. Losses at the gene ends were 6 bases for V and 4 bases for J; bases not matched to a gene: 5. The CDR3 loop spans 13 amino acids. Germline CDR1 reads MNHGY; CDR2 reads SAAAGT.

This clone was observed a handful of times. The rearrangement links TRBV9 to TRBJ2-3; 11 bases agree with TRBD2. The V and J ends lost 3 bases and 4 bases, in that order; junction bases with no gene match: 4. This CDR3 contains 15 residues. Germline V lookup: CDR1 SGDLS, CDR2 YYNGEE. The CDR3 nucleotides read TGTGCCAGCAGCGGTAGCGGGGGGGCGTCAGATACGCAGTATTTT. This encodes CASSGSGGASDTQYF.

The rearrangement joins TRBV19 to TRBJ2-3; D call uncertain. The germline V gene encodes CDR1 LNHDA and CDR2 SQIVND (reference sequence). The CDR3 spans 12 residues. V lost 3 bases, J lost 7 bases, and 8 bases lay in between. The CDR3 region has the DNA TGTGCCAGTAGTATTAGGCCGAATACGCAGTATTTT. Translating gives CASSIRPNTQYF.

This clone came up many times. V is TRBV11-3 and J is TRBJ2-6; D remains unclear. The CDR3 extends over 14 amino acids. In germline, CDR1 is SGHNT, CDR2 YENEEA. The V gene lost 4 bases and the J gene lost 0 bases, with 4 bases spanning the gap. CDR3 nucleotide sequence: TGTGCCAGCAGCTCGTCCTCTGGGGCCAACGTCCTGACTTTC. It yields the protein CASSSSSGANVLTF.

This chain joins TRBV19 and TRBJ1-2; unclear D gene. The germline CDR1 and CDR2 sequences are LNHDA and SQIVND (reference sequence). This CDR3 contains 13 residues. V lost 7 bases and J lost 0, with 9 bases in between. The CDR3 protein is CASKEAANYGYTF. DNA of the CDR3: TGTGCCAGTAAGGAAGCGGCTAACTATGGCTACACCTTC.

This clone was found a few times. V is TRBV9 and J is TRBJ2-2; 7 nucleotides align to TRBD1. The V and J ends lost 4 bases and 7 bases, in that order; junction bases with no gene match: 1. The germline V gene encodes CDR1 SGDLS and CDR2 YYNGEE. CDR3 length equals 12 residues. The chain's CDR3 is CASSTGDGELFF. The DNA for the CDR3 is TGTGCCAGCAGCACAGGGGACGGGGAGCTGTTTTTT.

CDR3 coding DNA: TGTGCCAGCAGTTTAACCCTTCCCAGCGGGGGGGGCGGAGGCCACGAGCAGTACTTC. It codes for CASSLTLPSGGGGGHEQYF. The chain uses TRBV28 and TRBJ2-7, with 10 bases identical to TRBD2. The CDR3 consists of 19 residues. V dropped 2 bases and J dropped 5; count of bases not matched to a gene: 18. Per the germline V gene, CDR1 is MDHEN and CDR2 is SYDVKM.

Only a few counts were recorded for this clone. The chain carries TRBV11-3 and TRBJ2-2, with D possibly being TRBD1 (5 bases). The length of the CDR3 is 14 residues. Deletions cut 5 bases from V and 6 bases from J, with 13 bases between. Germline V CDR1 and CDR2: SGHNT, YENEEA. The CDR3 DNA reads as TGTGCCAGCAGCCCCCCGGAAGGGGCCGGGGAGCTGTTTTTT. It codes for CASSPPEGAGELFF.